These 27 T cell receptor beta chains were sequenced from one sample in a study of blood T cell repertoires in COVID-19. This table comes from immunoSEQ multiplex PCR, and its TCRdb copy is limited to in-frame clones, with some not included. Of around 180,000 clones in the sample, 80% to 90% were seen once. Material: peripheral blood. The receptors were gathered from a woman of 80 years or more with COVID-19, enrolled during active disease.

The genes are TRBV20-1 and TRBJ2-7, with TRBD2 as a possible D gene (6 bases). Germline V gene data show CDR1 as DFQATT and CDR2 as SNEGSKA (reference sequence). With 3 bases removed from V and 9 bases from J, the gap between germline ends came to 12 bases. This CDR3 has 11 residues. The CDR3 sequence: CSASGGDAQYF. The CDR3 coding sequence is TGCAGTGCTAGTGGCGGGGATGCGCAGTACTTC.

The chain has TRBV7-9 and TRBJ2-1; 11 nucleotides align to TRBD1. In germline, CDR1 is SEHNR, CDR2 FQNEAQ (reference sequence). The J segment lost 7 bases and the V segment lost 3 bases, leaving 5 bases of the junction unmatched. This CDR3 comprises 15 residues. Written as DNA, the CDR3 is TGTGCCAGCAGCTTGGACAGGGGGCTGGGGAATGAGCAGTTCTTC. It is translated as CASSLDRGLGNEQFF.

V is TRBV5-1 and J is TRBJ2-1; D unclear. The V gene lost 3 bases and the J gene lost 9 bases, with 10 bases spanning the gap. CDR1 is SGHRS and CDR2 is YFSETQ in the germline V gene. This CDR3 has 12 amino acids. The CDR3 spells CASSSLGIEQFF. The CDR3 coding sequence is TGCGCCAGCAGCTCCCTAGGAATTGAGCAGTTCTTC.

The chain links TRBV5-4 to TRBJ2-2, with a tentative D call TRBD2 (5 bases). The V gene's germline CDR1 is SGHNT and CDR2 YYREEE (reference sequence). V dropped 4 bases and J dropped 7 bases, with 11 bases sitting between them. The CDR3 consists of 13 residues. The CDR3 reads CASSGELFGELFF. In DNA, the CDR3 is TGTGCCAGCAGCGGGGAGTTGTTCGGGGAGCTGTTTTTT.

V and J are TRBV19 and TRBJ1-2; D is undetermined. This CDR3 is 13 amino acids long. Between the trimmed V and J ends, which lost 6 bases and 2 bases, there was a span of 10 bases. Germline CDR1 and CDR2: LNHDA and SQIVND (reference sequence). The chain's CDR3 is CASRIRSNYGYTF. CDR3 DNA sequence: TGTGCCAGTAGAATCAGGTCGAACTATGGCTACACCTTC.

The genes are TRBV7-2 and TRBJ1-1, with D perhaps matching TRBD1 (6 bases). The CDR3 has 15 amino acids. V was shortened by 1 base and J by 5 bases, with 14 bases between the two germline ends. Germline CDR1 reads SGHTA; CDR2 reads FQGNSA. CDR3 bases: TGTGCCAGCAGCTTAGACCCGAGGACAGTGACTGAAGCTTTCTTT. Its protein product is CASSLDPRTVTEAFF.

This clone was seen repeatedly, ten times or more. CDR3 bases: TGTGCCAGCAGCTCCAGGACACCCCGACCTTCCGAGCAGTACTTC. It codes for CASSSRTPRPSEQYF. The gene calls are TRBV7-8 and TRBJ2-7; maybe TRBD1 (5 bases). This CDR3 spans 15 amino acids. V gave up 4 bases and J gave up 6 bases, with 19 bases separating them. CDR1 and CDR2 (germline): SGHVS, FQNEAQ.

The chain couples TRBV27 to TRBJ2-7; 7 bases agree with TRBD1. Germline lookup yields CDR1 MNHEY and CDR2 SMNVEV (reference sequence). V was clipped by 4 bases and J by 0 bases; unmatched bases: 3. The CDR3 has 14 amino acids. CDR3 sequence (DNA): TGTGCCAGCAGTTCCCGACAGGGCTCCTACGAGCAGTACTTC. This gives the protein CASSSRQGSYEQYF.

This chain connects TRBV28 to TRBJ2-7; 9 positions match TRBD2. This CDR3 comprises 14 residues. Germline values: CDR1 MDHEN, CDR2 SYDVKM. The V gene end was trimmed by 1 base and the J gene end by 4 bases; junction bases not matched to a gene: 2. The CDR3 DNA sequence: TGTGCCAGCAGTTTATCAGCGGGAGGTTACGAGCAGTACTTC. Amino acid sequence: CASSLSAGGYEQYF.

This chain uses TRBV5-4 with TRBJ1-2, with no clear D. CDR3 length: 15 amino acids. The germline CDR1 and CDR2 sequences are SGHNT and YYREEE (reference sequence). Trimming removed 1 base at V and 7 bases at J, with 17 bases between. Here the CDR3 reads CASSLWYDPAAGYTF. CDR3 nucleotide sequence: TGTGCCAGCAGCTTGTGGTACGACCCCGCGGCTGGCTACACCTTC.

The chain carries TRBV5-1 and TRBJ2-5; TRBD1 matches 7 bases. Germline V gene lookup returns CDR1 SGHRS and CDR2 YFSETQ. Trimming at V came to 2 bases and at J to 1 base, leaving 8 bases not matched to a gene. The CDR3 contains 16 residues. CDR3 in amino acids: CASSLSSGTAQETQYF. The CDR3 nucleotides are TGCGCCAGCAGCTTATCCTCCGGGACAGCCCAAGAGACCCAGTACTTC.

This sequence joins TRBV5-1 and TRBJ2-7, with 9 nucleotides matching TRBD1. V shed 4 bases, J shed 2 bases, and the junction held 4 bases outside the gene matches. The CDR3 contains 14 residues. The germline V gene encodes CDR1 SGHRS and CDR2 YFSETQ. CDR3 nucleotides: TGCGCCAGCAGCGTGACAGGGGGAACCTACGAGCAGTACTTC. Its translation is CASSVTGGTYEQYF. Filled out from reference TRBV5-1 and TRBJ2-7, the complete variable domain reads KAGVTQTPRYLIKTRGQQVTLSCSPISGHRSVSWYQQTPGQGLQFLFEYFSETQRNKGNFPGRFSGRQFSNSRSEMNVSTLELGDSALYLCASSVTGGTYEQYFGPGTRLTVT.

V and J are TRBV6-2 or TRBV6-3 and TRBJ1-2, with D tentatively TRBD1 (6 bases). Per germline, CDR1 MNHEY and CDR2 SVGEGT. The CDR3 is made up of 15 amino acids. V lost 2 bases, J lost 4 bases, and 14 bases lay in between. CDR3 nucleotide sequence: TGTGCCAGCAGTTACGCTGCAGGGGCCGCCTATGGCTACACCTTC. Its translation is CASSYAAGAAYGYTF.

The V call is TRBV9, the J call TRBJ1-4; 7 bases line up with TRBD1. In germline, CDR1 is SGDLS, CDR2 YYNGEE. V lost 1 base, J lost 7 bases, and 4 bases stayed unmatched. The CDR3 has 14 amino acids. CDR3 sequence: CASSVRDSSEKLFF. The DNA of the CDR3 is TGTGCCAGCAGCGTAAGGGACAGCTCTGAAAAACTGTTTTTT.

V and J are TRBV29-1 and TRBJ1-1, with D tentatively TRBD1 (6 bases). Trimming cost V 6 bases and J 0 bases, with 17 bases left between them. CDR3 length: 15 amino acids. Germline V gene lookup returns CDR1 SQVTM and CDR2 ANQGSEA. For the CDR3, the DNA is TGCAGCGTCGCACCTCCCGGGGGGCTGAACACTGAAGCTTTCTTT. Its protein is CSVAPPGGLNTEAFF.

This sequence joins TRBV2 and TRBJ1-4; TRBD1 agrees at 9 bases. CDR3 size: 14 residues. Germline V gives CDR1 SNHLY, CDR2 FYNNEI. Unmatched junction bases numbered 8, after V lost 7 bases and J lost 8 bases. The CDR3 DNA reads TGTGCCAGCAACGGACAGGGGCTTGGAGAAAAACTGTTTTTT. Protein sequence: CASNGQGLGEKLFF.

V gene TRBV30 combines with J gene TRBJ1-6; possible D gene TRBD1, 5 bases. Per germline, CDR1 GTSNPN and CDR2 SVGIG (reference sequence). The CDR3 loop spans 15 amino acids. Trimming took off 4 bases at V and 8 bases at J, with 18 bases between the two ends. The CDR3 DNA follows: TGTGCCTGGACCACCCTCGGGGGGGATCATTCACCCCTCCACTTT. This encodes CAWTTLGGDHSPLHF.

The chain carries TRBV28 and TRBJ2-5; no reliable D call. Germline lookup yields CDR1 MDHEN and CDR2 SYDVKM. The CDR3 is made up of 12 amino acids. Trimming cost V 2 bases and J 2 bases, with 3 bases left between them. The CDR3 protein is CASSLEQETQYF. The CDR3 DNA reads TGTGCCAGCAGTTTAGAGCAAGAGACCCAGTACTTC.

The chain recombines TRBV5-8 with TRBJ1-1, with 9 bases lining up with TRBD1. After removal of 4 bases from V and 3 bases from J, the junction contained 4 bases not matched to a gene. The germline CDR1 and CDR2 sequences are SGHTS and YDEGEE. This CDR3 has 14 residues. CDR3 region: CASSHGQGYTEAFF. The CDR3, as DNA: TGTGCCAGCAGCCACGGACAGGGGTACACTGAAGCTTTCTTT.

This sequence joins TRBV7-2 and TRBJ1-4, with 7 bases lining up with TRBD1. The CDR3 contains 15 residues. V was pared by 0 bases and J by 5 bases, with 3 bases of the junction left unmatched. Per germline, CDR1 SGHTA and CDR2 FQGNSA. The CDR3: CASSLAGTANEKLFF. The CDR3 DNA follows: TGTGCCAGCAGCTTAGCCGGGACAGCAAATGAAAAACTGTTTTTT.

The chain joins TRBV19 to TRBJ2-7; the match to TRBD1 covers 9 bases. Germline V lookup: CDR1 LNHDA, CDR2 SQIVND (reference sequence). This CDR3 region has 13 residues. V lost 8 bases, J lost 4 bases, and 6 bases stayed unmatched. The CDR3 nucleotides read TGTGCCAGTGGCCGGGACAGGGATTACGAGCAGTACTTC. It yields the protein CASGRDRDYEQYF.

This clone was detected only a few times. The chain joins TRBV4-3 to TRBJ2-2, with D possibly TRBD1 on 5 matching bases. The CDR3 runs 16 residues. From germline, CDR1 is LGHNA and CDR2 YSLEER. Trimming stripped 2 bases from V and 0 bases from J, with 10 bases between. CDR3 region: CASSQTTASNTGELFF. The CDR3 DNA is TGCGCCAGCAGCCAAACGACAGCTTCGAACACCGGGGAGCTGTTTTTT.

The CDR3 loop reads CAWSAGGSSKETQYF. The CDR3 DNA sequence: TGTGCCTGGAGTGCAGGTGGGTCCTCAAAAGAGACCCAGTACTTC. This chain uses TRBV30 with TRBJ2-5; no firm D call. The germline gives CDR1 GTSNPN, CDR2 SVGIG (reference sequence). The CDR3 has 15 residues. V was trimmed by 1 base and J by 3 bases, leaving 15 bases between them.

The gene calls are TRBV28 and TRBJ2-1; 9 nucleotides align to TRBD2. Trimming took 10 bases from V and 10 from J; bases not matched to a gene: 14. This CDR3 comprises 14 residues. Per the germline V gene, CDR1 is MDHEN and CDR2 is SYDVKM. CDR3: CATNLAGPGGEQFF. The CDR3 DNA follows: TGTGCCACCAATCTAGCGGGACCCGGGGGGGAGCAGTTCTTC.

This clone was recorded many times. This rearrangement joins TRBV20-1 to TRBJ2-1; a possible D gene is TRBD2 (5 bases). CDR1 DFQATT and CDR2 SNEGSKA come from the germline V gene (reference sequence). With 3 bases removed from V and 7 bases from J, the gap between germline ends came to 7 bases. There are 11 residues in the CDR3. Here the CDR3 DNA reads TGCAGTGCTAGGAGAGGGAATGAGCAGTTCTTC. Amino acids: CSARRGNEQFF.

This chain connects TRBV7-2 to TRBJ2-1, with D possibly TRBD1 on 5 matching bases. The CDR3 has 15 residues. Germline CDR1 is SGHTA and CDR2 is FQGNSA. V was shortened by 1 base and J by 2 bases, with 9 bases between the two germline ends. CDR3 DNA sequence: TGTGCCAGCAGCTTAGACAGGATCACCTACAATGAGCAGTTCTTC. It translates to CASSLDRITYNEQFF.

V and J are TRBV9 and TRBJ1-2; no firm D call. This CDR3 is built from 13 residues. Per germline, CDR1 SGDLS and CDR2 YYNGEE. Trimming left V 1 base short and J 7 bases short, with 11 bases between. The CDR3 is CASSVTDLSGYTF. The DNA of the CDR3 is TGTGCCAGCAGCGTAACTGATTTATCTGGCTACACCTTC.